The clone carrying this T cell receptor (beta chain) appeared many times. Its antigen is undetermined. This sample is drawn from a study of CD8 T cells in ankylosing spondylitis. TCRdb used MiXCR to reprocess the 5' RACE reads, holding one entry per CDR3 protein. This repertoire shows fewer than 550,000 distinct CDR3 sequences, about 5.7% found once; its top ten account for roughly 3.3%. Germline CDR1 and CDR2: SGHTA and FQGTGA. The CDR3 has 13 amino acids. Trimming removed 5 bases from V and 5 bases from J, with 12 bases in between. Findings and caveats of the study: Within ankylosing spondylitis blood, a TCR beta motif made up of fewer than ten highly homologous variants appeared to be characteristic. Disease-linked clones bore a CD8+ phenotype, appearing relatively rarely in peripheral blood. Previously reported in reactive arthritis synovial fluid and blood were some of the motif variants. The clones that were linked to disease were reported to be significantly enriched in matched synovial fluid samples from ankylosing spondylitis patients.

This rearrangement joins TRBV7-3 to TRBJ1-1; possibly TRBD1 for D (5 bases). Sequences were obtained from blood, either unsorted or a sorted T cell fraction (not recorded which). The receptor was derived from a male donor with ankylosing spondylitis. CDR3 DNA: TGTGCCAGCAGCGGGCAGGGTGGAACTGAAGCTTTCTTT. The encoded protein is CASSGQGGTEAFF.